What follows are 7 T cell receptor beta chains derived from one specimen sequenced in a study of CD8+ T cells in alopecia areata. Extracted RNA was reverse transcribed, and the resulting cDNA served as sequencing template. Libraries were prepared by immunoSEQ multiplex PCR; TCRdb keeps only in-frame clonotypes and omits some of them. The sample was found to contain approximately 300,000 clones, and every one recurs. Markers used for sorting pooled cutaneous lymph node cells were CD4, CD8alpha, NKG2D, NKG2ACE and others. Sequences were obtained from CD4+ T cells sorted from a lymph node. These receptors were collected from a C3H/HeJ mouse with alopecia areata. The MHC haplotype recorded for the strain is H2-k.

With regard to this clone: Germline and genes here are mouse. Coverage ceases 4 residues before the CDR3 finishes, and the germline J gene fills in the end. In the same sample, other DNA sequences code for this CDR3. V and J are TRBV13-1 and TRBJ2-5, with 11 bases that match TRBD2. This CDR3 contains 14 residues. In germline, CDR1 is NSHNY, CDR2 SYGAGN. Incomplete CDR3 DNA: TGTGCCAGCAGTGGGGGACTGGGGGAAGAC. As protein: CASSGGLGED. The complete CDR3 sequence is CASSGGLGEDTQYF.

This clone was counted between two and nine times. The genes are named according to mouse. The CDR3 goes on 3 residues after the read ends, and that part is filled in from the germline J gene. The rearrangement uses TRBV19 and TRBJ1-6; 7 nucleotides match TRBD1. TRBJ1-6 is sorted into the ORF group, with uncertain function. V shed 2 bases, J shed 7 bases, and the junction held 6 bases outside the gene matches. This CDR3 comprises 15 residues. The germline CDR1 and CDR2 sequences are FNHDT and SITEND (reference sequence). CDR3 DNA (partial): TGTGCCAGCAGTATTACAGGGGCCAGGAATTCGCCC. Translated, it gives CASSITGARNSP. The entire CDR3 protein is CASSITGARNSPLYF.

The sample holds a few counts of this clone. Mouse names are used for the genes. The sequenced fragment ends 4 residues before the CDR3 boundary, so the rest is inferred from the germline J gene. This chain joins TRBV1 and TRBJ2-5; TRBD2 agrees at 12 bases. The germline V gene has CDR1 NSQYPW and CDR2 LRSPGD (reference sequence). The CDR3 is 15 residues long. The sequenced CDR3 bases are TGCACCTGCAGTGCAGGGGACTGGGGGGAAGAC. Its protein is CTCSAGDWGED. The entire CDR3 is CTCSAGDWGEDTQYF.

About this clone itself: Gene and germline names: mouse. The read finishes 4 residues shy of the CDR3 end, and the germline J gene is used to complete it. V gene TRBV1 combines with J gene TRBJ2-1, with 10 bases identical to TRBD1. CDR1 and CDR2 (germline): NSQYPW, LRSPGD (reference sequence). V lost 1 base to trimming and J lost 0 bases; unmatched junction nucleotides: 6. The CDR3 runs to 18 residues. CDR3 DNA, as far as it was read: TGCACCTGCAGTGCAGGCCGGGACAGGGGAAATAACTATGCT. The encoded protein is CTCSAGRDRGNNYA. Given in full, the CDR3 is CTCSAGRDRGNNYAEQFF.

This clone has a count of ten or more. Genes here carry mouse names. The read terminates 4 residues before the CDR3 end, so the remaining end is supplied by the germline J gene. The rearrangement joins TRBV13-1 to TRBJ2-2; the match to TRBD1 covers 10 bases. Trimming cost V 4 bases and J 3 bases; bases outside gene matches: 3. Germline V lookup: CDR1 NSHNY, CDR2 SYGAGN. The CDR3 spans 15 residues. Incomplete CDR3 DNA: TGTGCCAGCAGTCCCGGGACAGGGGACACCGGG. It codes for CASSPGTGDTG. The CDR3 in full is CASSPGTGDTGQLYF.

As concerns this clone: The germline and genes are mouse ones. Read sequence stops 4 residues before the CDR3 end, and the germline J gene provides the missing end. This chain links TRBV13-1 with TRBJ2-3; the match to TRBD2 covers 10 bases. J gave up 0 bases and V 0 bases, and 4 bases lay outside the gene matches. Germline lookup yields CDR1 NSHNY and CDR2 SYGAGN. The CDR3 runs to 17 residues. The CDR3: CASSDDLGGPSAETLYF. The part of the CDR3 DNA that was read is TGTGCCAGCAGTGATGACCTGGGGGGGCCCAGTGCAGAA.

This clone was counted a few times. Genes and germline come from the mouse. The read is 4 residues too short to cover the CDR3 end, so that end is filled in from the germline J gene. The chain employs TRBV1 and TRBJ2-3, with a possible D match to TRBD1 (6 bases). Trimming shortened V by 0 bases and J by 3 bases, and 13 bases separated the two germline ends. Germline loops: CDR1 NSQYPW, CDR2 LRSPGD (reference sequence). The length of the CDR3 is 16 residues. The CDR3 region is CTCSADEGTTAETLYF. The sequenced CDR3 bases are TGCACCTGCAGTGCAGATGAGGGGACAACAGCAGAA.